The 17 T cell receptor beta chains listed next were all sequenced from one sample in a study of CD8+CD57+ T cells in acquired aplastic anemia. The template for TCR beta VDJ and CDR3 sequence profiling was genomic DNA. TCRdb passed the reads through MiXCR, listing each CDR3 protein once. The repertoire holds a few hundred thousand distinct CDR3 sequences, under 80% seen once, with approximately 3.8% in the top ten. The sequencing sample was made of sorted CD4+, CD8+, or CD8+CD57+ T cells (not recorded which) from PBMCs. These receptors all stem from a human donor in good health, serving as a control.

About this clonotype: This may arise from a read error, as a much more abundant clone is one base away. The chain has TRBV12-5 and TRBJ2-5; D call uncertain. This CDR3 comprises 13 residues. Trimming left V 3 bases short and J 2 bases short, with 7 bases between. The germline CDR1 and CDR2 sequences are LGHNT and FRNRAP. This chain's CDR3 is CASGLGRQETQYF. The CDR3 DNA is TGTGCTAGTGGTTTAGGGCGGCAAGAGACCCAGTACTTC.

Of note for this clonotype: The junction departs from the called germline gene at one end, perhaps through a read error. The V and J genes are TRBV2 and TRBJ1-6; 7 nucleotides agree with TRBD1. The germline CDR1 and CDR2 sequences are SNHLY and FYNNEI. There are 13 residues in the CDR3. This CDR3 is CASRLDRAEHTDF. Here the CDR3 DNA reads TGTGCCAGCAGACTAGACAGGGCTGAACACACTGACTTT.

DNA for the CDR3: TGCGCCAGCAGTGAGTCGGTCAAGAACACTGAAGCTTTCTTT. Translation gives CASSESVKNTEAFF. The rearrangement uses TRBV10-1 and TRBJ1-1; D gene ambiguous. Germline V gene data show CDR1 as WNHNN and CDR2 as SYGVQD (reference sequence). The CDR3 is made up of 14 amino acids. V gave up 0 bases and J gave up 1 base, with 6 bases separating them.

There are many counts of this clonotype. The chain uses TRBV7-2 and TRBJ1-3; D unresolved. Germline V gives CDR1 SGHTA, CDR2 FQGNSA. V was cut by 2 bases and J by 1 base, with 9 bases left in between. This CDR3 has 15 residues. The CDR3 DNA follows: TGTGCCAGCAGCTTAACGGTGGATTCTGGAAACACCATATATTTT. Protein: CASSLTVDSGNTIYF.

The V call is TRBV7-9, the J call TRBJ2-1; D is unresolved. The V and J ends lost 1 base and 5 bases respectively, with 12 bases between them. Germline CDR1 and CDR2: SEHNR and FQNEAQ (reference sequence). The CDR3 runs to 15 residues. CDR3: CASSLVGLADNEQFF. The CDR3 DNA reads TGTGCCAGCAGCTTAGTCGGTTTAGCAGACAATGAGCAGTTCTTC.

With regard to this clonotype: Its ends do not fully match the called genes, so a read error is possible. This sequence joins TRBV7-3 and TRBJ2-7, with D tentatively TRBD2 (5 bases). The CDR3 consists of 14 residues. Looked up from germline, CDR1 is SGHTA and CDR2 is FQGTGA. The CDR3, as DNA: TGTGCCAGCAGCCTCGGCCGGGGTTTCAACTACGAGCAGTTC. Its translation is CASSLGRGFNYEQF. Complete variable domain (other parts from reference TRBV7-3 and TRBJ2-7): GAGVSQTPSNKVTEKGKYVELRCDPISGHTALYWYRQSLGQGPEFLIYFQGTGAADDSGLPNDRFFAVRPEGSVSTLKIQRTERGDSAVYLCASSLGRGFNYEQFGPGTRLTVT.

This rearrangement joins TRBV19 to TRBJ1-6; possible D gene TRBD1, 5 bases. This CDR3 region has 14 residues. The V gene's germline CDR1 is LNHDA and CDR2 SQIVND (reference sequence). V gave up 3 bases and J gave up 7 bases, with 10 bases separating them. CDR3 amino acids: CASSMGRENSPLHF. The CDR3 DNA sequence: TGTGCCAGTAGTATGGGACGGGAGAATTCACCCCTCCACTTT.

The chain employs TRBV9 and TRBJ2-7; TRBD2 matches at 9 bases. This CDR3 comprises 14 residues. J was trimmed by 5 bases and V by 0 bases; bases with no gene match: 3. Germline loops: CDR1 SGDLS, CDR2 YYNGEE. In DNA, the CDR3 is TGTGCCAGCAGCGTAGGGGGACTAGCACACGAGCAGTACTTC. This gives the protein CASSVGGLAHEQYF.

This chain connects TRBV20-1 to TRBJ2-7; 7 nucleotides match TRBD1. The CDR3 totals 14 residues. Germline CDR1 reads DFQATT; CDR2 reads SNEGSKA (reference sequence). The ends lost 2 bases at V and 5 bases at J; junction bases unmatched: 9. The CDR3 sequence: CSARPLQGPNEQYF. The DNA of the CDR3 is TGCAGTGCTAGACCGCTACAGGGGCCCAACGAGCAGTACTTC.

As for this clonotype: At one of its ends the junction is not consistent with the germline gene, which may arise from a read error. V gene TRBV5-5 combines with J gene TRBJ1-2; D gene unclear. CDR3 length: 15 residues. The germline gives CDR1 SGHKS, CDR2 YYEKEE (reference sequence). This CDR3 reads CASSLLRVGVYDYTF. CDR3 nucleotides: TGTGCCAGCAGCTTGCTGCGGGTCGGAGTCTATGACTACACCTTC.

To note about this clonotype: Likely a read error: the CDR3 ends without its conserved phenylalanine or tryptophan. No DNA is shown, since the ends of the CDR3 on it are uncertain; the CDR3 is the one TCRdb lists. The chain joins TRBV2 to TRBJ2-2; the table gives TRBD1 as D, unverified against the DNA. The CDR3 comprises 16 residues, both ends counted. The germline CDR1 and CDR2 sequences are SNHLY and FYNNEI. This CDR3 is CASSEQGNQPQQFGDG.

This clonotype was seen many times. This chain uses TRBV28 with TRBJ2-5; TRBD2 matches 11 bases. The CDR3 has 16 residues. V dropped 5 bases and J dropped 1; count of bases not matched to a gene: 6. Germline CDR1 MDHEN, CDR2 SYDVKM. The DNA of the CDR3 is TGTGCCAGCAGTCCCCAACTAGCGGGGGCCCAAGAGACCCAGTACTTC. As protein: CASSPQLAGAQETQYF.

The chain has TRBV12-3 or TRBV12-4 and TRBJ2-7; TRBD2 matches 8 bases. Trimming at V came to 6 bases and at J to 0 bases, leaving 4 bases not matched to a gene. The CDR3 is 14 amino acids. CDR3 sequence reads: CASRTGTSSYEQYF. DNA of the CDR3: TGTGCCAGCAGAACCGGGACTAGCTCCTACGAGCAGTACTTC.

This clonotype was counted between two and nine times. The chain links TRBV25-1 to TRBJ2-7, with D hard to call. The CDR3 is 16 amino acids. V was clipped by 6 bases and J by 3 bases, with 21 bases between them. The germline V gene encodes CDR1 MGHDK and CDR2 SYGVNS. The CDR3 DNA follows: TGTGCCAGCAGCCAAAACGGACGGATCCACCACTACGAGCAGTACTTC. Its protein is CASSQNGRIHHYEQYF.

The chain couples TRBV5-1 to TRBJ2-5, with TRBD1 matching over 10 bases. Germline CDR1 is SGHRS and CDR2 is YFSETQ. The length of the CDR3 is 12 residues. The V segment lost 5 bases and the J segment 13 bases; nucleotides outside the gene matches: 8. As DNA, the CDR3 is TGCGCCAGCAGTCAAGGGACAGGGGATTCGTACTTC. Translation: CASSQGTGDSYF.

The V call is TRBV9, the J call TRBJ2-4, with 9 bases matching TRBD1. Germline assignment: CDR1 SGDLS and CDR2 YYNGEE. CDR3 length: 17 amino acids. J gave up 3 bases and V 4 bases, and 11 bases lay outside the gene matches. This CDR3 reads CASSFSGTGLHKNIQYF. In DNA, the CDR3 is TGTGCCAGCAGCTTCTCCGGGACAGGGCTTCACAAAAACATTCAGTACTTC.

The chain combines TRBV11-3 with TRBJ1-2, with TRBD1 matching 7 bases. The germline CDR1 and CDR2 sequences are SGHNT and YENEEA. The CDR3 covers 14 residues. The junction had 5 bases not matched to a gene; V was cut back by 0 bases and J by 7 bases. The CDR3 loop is CASSLDGTDSGYTF. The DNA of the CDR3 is TGTGCCAGCAGCTTAGATGGGACAGACTCTGGCTACACCTTC.